This is a list of T cell receptor beta chains from one sample in a study of cytomegalovirus exposure and HLA in healthy donors. The table came from immunoSEQ multiplex PCR; TCRdb's copy has only in-frame clones and leaves some out. The table includes approximately 240,000 clones, roughly 89% detected once. The sample was PBMCs. The receptors were sampled from a young woman in good health and CMV-seronegative. CDR3s include the opening cysteine and the closing phenylalanine or tryptophan. The order of the fields is CDR3 DNA, CDR3 protein, D gene, V gene, J gene, clone size. A D gene is named only where the DNA matches it firmly. A clone size is listed for some rows: how often the clone was seen (once, few, many), or a class if it is expanded.

CDR3 DNA: TGTGCCAGCAGCTTTTATGACAGGGGGTCGACCGAGCAGTACTTC
CDR3 protein: CASSFYDRGSTEQYF
D gene: TRBD1
V gene: TRBV5-8
J gene: TRBJ2-7
clone size: NA

CDR3 DNA: TGTGCCAGCAGCTCAGCCTGGGAGACCGGGGAGCTGTTTTTT
CDR3 protein: CASSSAWETGELFF
D gene: NA
V gene: TRBV7-9
J gene: TRBJ2-2
clone size: NA

CDR3 DNA: TGTGCCATCAGTTATCTAGGACAGGGGAACACAGATACGCAGTATTTT
CDR3 protein: CAISYLGQGNTDTQYF
D gene: TRBD1
V gene: TRBV10-3
J gene: TRBJ2-3
clone size: few

CDR3 DNA: TGTGCCAGCAGCCCAGAAGGACATAGCAATCAGCCCCAGCATTTT
CDR3 protein: CASSPEGHSNQPQHF
D gene: NA
V gene: TRBV4-2
J gene: TRBJ1-5
clone size: NA

CDR3 DNA: TGTGCCAGTAGACCGGGACAGGGTTTCCACGAGCAGTACTTC
CDR3 protein: CASRPGQGFHEQYF
D gene: TRBD1
V gene: TRBV19
J gene: TRBJ2-7
clone size: NA

CDR3 DNA: TGCGCCAGCAGCCAGACTAGGGACCTCGGGCATGGCTACACCTTC
CDR3 protein: CASSQTRDLGHGYTF
D gene: NA
V gene: TRBV4-3
J gene: TRBJ1-2
clone size: once

CDR3 DNA: TGCGCCAGCAGCCAAGGGGGGGGCCTGAACACTGAAGCTTTCTTT
CDR3 protein: CASSQGGGLNTEAFF
D gene: NA
V gene: TRBV4-3
J gene: TRBJ1-1
clone size: NA

CDR3 DNA: TGTGCCAGCATTGAAGCGGGGGGAAACTACAATGAGCAGTTCTTC
CDR3 protein: CASIEAGGNYNEQFF
D gene: TRBD2
V gene: TRBV6-1
J gene: TRBJ2-1
clone size: NA

CDR3 DNA: TGTGCCACCCTGCAAACGCCTATGTATGGCTACACCTTC
CDR3 protein: CATLQTPMYGYTF
D gene: NA
V gene: TRBV5-4
J gene: TRBJ1-2
clone size: NA

CDR3 DNA: TGCGCCAGCAGCCAGGACAGGTTGGCTCAGCCCCAGCATTTT
CDR3 protein: CASSQDRLAQPQHF
D gene: TRBD1
V gene: TRBV4-3
J gene: TRBJ1-5
clone size: NA

CDR3 DNA: TGCGCCAGCAGCTTGGTTATGAACACCGGGGAGCTGTTTTTT
CDR3 protein: CASSLVMNTGELFF
D gene: NA
V gene: TRBV5-1
J gene: TRBJ2-2
clone size: NA

CDR3 DNA: TGTGCCAGCAGCAAATATGGGACTGCATCCGGGGAGCTGTTTTTT
CDR3 protein: CASSKYGTASGELFF
D gene: NA
V gene: TRBV7-2
J gene: TRBJ2-2
clone size: NA

CDR3 DNA: TGTGCCACCCTACGGGACACCCTCTACGAGCAGTACTTC
CDR3 protein: CATLRDTLYEQYF
D gene: NA
V gene: TRBV7-8
J gene: TRBJ2-7
clone size: NA

CDR3 DNA: TGCAGCGTTGAACACAGGGAGAGCTACGAGCAGTACTTC
CDR3 protein: CSVEHRESYEQYF
D gene: NA
V gene: TRBV29-1
J gene: TRBJ2-7
clone size: NA

CDR3 DNA: TGTGCCAGCAGCTCGATGTTGAGGACTAGCGGGGGCCAGAACAATGAGCAGTTCTTC
CDR3 protein: CASSSMLRTSGGQNNEQFF
D gene: TRBD2
V gene: TRBV13
J gene: TRBJ2-1
clone size: NA

CDR3 DNA: TGTGCCAGCAGTTACGGGGACAGAGGGACCTACGAGCAGTACTTC
CDR3 protein: CASSYGDRGTYEQYF
D gene: TRBD1
V gene: TRBV6-5
J gene: TRBJ2-7
clone size: few

CDR3 DNA: TGTGCCAGCAGGGCCCCGGGACAGGGATTCACTGAAGCTTTCTTT
CDR3 protein: CASRAPGQGFTEAFF
D gene: TRBD1
V gene: TRBV6-1
J gene: TRBJ1-1
clone size: NA

CDR3 DNA: TGTGCCAGCAGCCGGACTAGCGGGGCAGATACGCAGTATTTT
CDR3 protein: CASSRTSGADTQYF
D gene: TRBD2
V gene: TRBV27
J gene: TRBJ2-3
clone size: NA

CDR3 DNA: TGCAGCGTCGCCCAGAGACTAGTCTCCAATGAGCAGTTCTTC
CDR3 protein: CSVAQRLVSNEQFF
D gene: NA
V gene: TRBV29-1
J gene: TRBJ2-1
clone size: NA

CDR3 DNA: TGTGCCAGCAGTGAGACCCAGGGCGCTCAGCCCCAGCATTTT
CDR3 protein: CASSETQGAQPQHF
D gene: NA
V gene: TRBV2
J gene: TRBJ1-5
clone size: NA

CDR3 DNA: TGTGCCAGCAGCCAAGATCCCCCGGGACACCGCCACTACGAGCAGTACTTC
CDR3 protein: CASSQDPPGHRHYEQYF
D gene: NA
V gene: TRBV4-2
J gene: TRBJ2-7
clone size: NA

CDR3 DNA: TGTGCCAGCAGCGTGGGACTAGCGGGAGGGAGCTCCTACGAGCAGTACTTC
CDR3 protein: CASSVGLAGGSSYEQYF
D gene: TRBD2
V gene: TRBV9
J gene: TRBJ2-7
clone size: NA

CDR3 DNA: TGCGCCAGCAGCCAAACTCCGGGACAGTTTAATTCACCCCTCCACTTT
CDR3 protein: CASSQTPGQFNSPLHF
D gene: TRBD1
V gene: TRBV4-3
J gene: TRBJ1-6
clone size: NA

CDR3 DNA: TGTGCCAGCAGTGAGACAGGTAGCTCCTACGAGCAGTACTTC
CDR3 protein: CASSETGSSYEQYF
D gene: NA
V gene: TRBV9
J gene: TRBJ2-7
clone size: NA

CDR3 DNA: TGTGCCAGCAGCCGGGACTACCGTTCGGGGACCCAGTACTTC
CDR3 protein: CASSRDYRSGTQYF
D gene: TRBD2
V gene: TRBV5-6
J gene: TRBJ2-5
clone size: NA

CDR3 DNA: TGTGCCAGCAGCTTGCTAGCGGGCGGTACCGGGGAGCTGTTTTTT
CDR3 protein: CASSLLAGGTGELFF
D gene: TRBD2
V gene: TRBV7-2
J gene: TRBJ2-2
clone size: NA

CDR3 DNA: TGTGCCAGCAACGGGGGAGGAGGGGACTATGGCTACACCTTC
CDR3 protein: CASNGGGGDYGYTF
D gene: NA
V gene: TRBV2
J gene: TRBJ1-2
clone size: NA

CDR3 DNA: TGTGCCAGCAGTGCCTATGGGGGGGGAATAGTAGATGAGCAGTTCTTC
CDR3 protein: CASSAYGGGIVDEQFF
D gene: TRBD2
V gene: TRBV6-1
J gene: TRBJ2-1
clone size: NA

CDR3 DNA: TGTGCCAGCAGGAAACGGGCGATCGGGGGGCTCTGGTCAACTAATGAAAAACTGTTTTTT
CDR3 protein: CASRKRAIGGLWSTNEKLFF
D gene: NA
V gene: TRBV28
J gene: TRBJ1-4
clone size: NA

CDR3 DNA: TGTGCCAGCAGCTTAGTAATGGGTAGCGGGGCCGGGCCCTCTTACGAGCAGTACTTC
CDR3 protein: CASSLVMGSGAGPSYEQYF
D gene: TRBD2
V gene: TRBV7-3
J gene: TRBJ2-7
clone size: NA

CDR3 DNA: TGTGCCAGCTCACCAAGCTCCCGCAACTATGGCTACACCTTC
CDR3 protein: CASSPSSRNYGYTF
D gene: NA
V gene: TRBV18
J gene: TRBJ1-2
clone size: NA

CDR3 DNA: TGTGCCAGCAGCGTAGACCCCGGGACAGGGGTCAACGAGCAGTACTTC
CDR3 protein: CASSVDPGTGVNEQYF
D gene: TRBD1
V gene: TRBV9
J gene: TRBJ2-7
clone size: NA

CDR3 DNA: TGTGCCAGCAGCTTGAACTCTAACTATGGCTACACCTTC
CDR3 protein: CASSLNSNYGYTF
D gene: NA
V gene: TRBV5-6
J gene: TRBJ1-2
clone size: NA

CDR3 DNA: TGTGCCAGCAGCTCACGCGGGGTGCGGGAGGGAGTGAACACTGAAGCTTTCTTT
CDR3 protein: CASSSRGVREGVNTEAFF
D gene: NA
V gene: TRBV11-2
J gene: TRBJ1-1
clone size: NA

CDR3 DNA: TGCGCCAGCAGCCAACGCAGCGGGGCAGGAACCCCCTACGAGCAGTACTTC
CDR3 protein: CASSQRSGAGTPYEQYF
D gene: TRBD2
V gene: TRBV4-1
J gene: TRBJ2-7
clone size: NA

CDR3 DNA: TGTGCCAGCAGCCAACTTGGGACAGTGAACACTGAAGCTTTCTTT
CDR3 protein: CASSQLGTVNTEAFF
D gene: TRBD1
V gene: TRBV4-2
J gene: TRBJ1-1
clone size: NA

CDR3 DNA: TGTGCCAGCAGACCCGCGAGGGGGCAGAGTAATGAAAAACTGTTTTTT
CDR3 protein: CASRPARGQSNEKLFF
D gene: TRBD1
V gene: TRBV7-9
J gene: TRBJ1-4
clone size: NA

CDR3 DNA: TGTGCCAGCAGCCTTACAGGGATCCTCATGAACACTGAAGCTTTCTTT
CDR3 protein: CASSLTGILMNTEAFF
D gene: NA
V gene: TRBV7-9
J gene: TRBJ1-1
clone size: NA

CDR3 DNA: TGTGCCAGCAGCTTTAGCGGGTGGACCTACGAGCAGTACTTC
CDR3 protein: CASSFSGWTYEQYF
D gene: TRBD2
V gene: TRBV13
J gene: TRBJ2-7
clone size: NA

CDR3 DNA: TGTGCCAGCACCCCCTCAAGCGGGACCGAGACCCAGTACTTC
CDR3 protein: CASTPSSGTETQYF
D gene: TRBD2
V gene: TRBV6-6
J gene: TRBJ2-5
clone size: few

CDR3 DNA: TGCGCCACCAGAGCTAGGCAGCTAAGCTACGAGCAGTACTTC
CDR3 protein: CATRARQLSYEQYF
D gene: NA
V gene: TRBV10-2
J gene: TRBJ2-7
clone size: few

CDR3 DNA: TGTGCCAGCAGCTTAGGGACTAGCGGGGGGACCCTATCCTACGAGCAGTACTTC
CDR3 protein: CASSLGTSGGTLSYEQYF
D gene: TRBD2
V gene: TRBV7-2
J gene: TRBJ2-7
clone size: NA

CDR3 DNA: TGCGCCAGCAGCTCGGAGACAGGTATTAACACCGGGGAGCTGTTTTTT
CDR3 protein: CASSSETGINTGELFF
D gene: NA
V gene: TRBV5-1
J gene: TRBJ2-2
clone size: NA

CDR3 DNA: TGTGCCACCAGCAGAGATGATCCGACTAGCTACAATGAGCAGTTCTTC
CDR3 protein: CATSRDDPTSYNEQFF
D gene: NA
V gene: TRBV15
J gene: TRBJ2-1
clone size: NA

CDR3 DNA: TGCGCCAGCAGCAAAGTCCTCGGACAGGCTGAGTATGGCTACACCTTC
CDR3 protein: CASSKVLGQAEYGYTF
D gene: TRBD1
V gene: TRBV5-1
J gene: TRBJ1-2
clone size: once

CDR3 DNA: TGTGCCAGCAGCTTAGCGCGGCTAGCGGTGTACCAAGAGACCCAGTACTTC
CDR3 protein: CASSLARLAVYQETQYF
D gene: TRBD2
V gene: TRBV7-2
J gene: TRBJ2-5
clone size: NA

CDR3 DNA: TGTGCCAGCACCAAGGACAGGGATAACTATGGCTACACCTTC
CDR3 protein: CASTKDRDNYGYTF
D gene: TRBD1
V gene: TRBV5-4
J gene: TRBJ1-2
clone size: NA

CDR3 DNA: TGTGCCAGCTCACCGCAGGGGGCTAGGGCCACAGATACGCAGTATTTT
CDR3 protein: CASSPQGARATDTQYF
D gene: TRBD1
V gene: TRBV18
J gene: TRBJ2-3
clone size: NA

CDR3 DNA: TGCGCCAGCAGCGCGGCGGGTCAAGAGACCCAGTACTTC
CDR3 protein: CASSAAGQETQYF
D gene: NA
V gene: TRBV5-1
J gene: TRBJ2-5
clone size: once

CDR3 DNA: TGTGCCAGCAGCTCGGGACAGGGGTTTTCACCCCTCCACTTT
CDR3 protein: CASSSGQGFSPLHF
D gene: TRBD1
V gene: TRBV5-6
J gene: TRBJ1-6
clone size: NA